The 22 T cell receptor beta chains listed next were all sequenced from one sample in a study of T cells in women clearing cervical HPV infection. Measured with immunoSEQ multiplex PCR; TCRdb has only the in-frame clones, and not every one. The sample has 20,000 to 25,000 clones. The specimen sequenced was blood buffy coat. The origin of the receptors is a woman aged 18-70 years with a cervical HPV16 infection that either progressed to CIN3+ or cleared (not recorded which).

Worth noting for this clone: One end of the junction fails to match germline, which may point to a read error. The read stops 3 residues short of the end of the CDR3; the missing end is completed from the germline J gene. The chain recombines TRBV4-2 with TRBJ2-3; TRBD2 might be the D (5 bases). The CDR3 has 15 residues. Germline V lookup: CDR1 LGHNA, CDR2 YNFKEQ. The CDR3 reads CASSQAGSAGDTQYF. The sequenced CDR3 bases are TGCGCCAGCAGCCAAGCAGGTTCCGCGGGAGATACG.

Remarks on this clone: The sequence runs out 3 residues before the end of the CDR3; the remainder is reconstructed from the germline J gene. This rearrangement joins TRBV6-1 to TRBJ2-3, with 13 bases fitting TRBD2. The CDR3 is 14 residues long. The germline CDR1 and CDR2 sequences are MNHNS and SASEGT. The CDR3 DNA, read in part, is TGTGCCAGCAGTGGGACTAGCGGGGGAGAGACG. Encoded protein: CASSGTSGGET. In full, the CDR3 reads CASSGTSGGETQYF.

On this clone: Read sequence stops 3 residues before the CDR3 end, and the germline J gene provides the missing end. The rearrangement links TRBV20-1 to TRBJ2-3; D is possibly TRBD2 (6 bases). Trimming cost V 5 bases and J 0 bases, with 12 bases left between them. Germline V gene data show CDR1 as DFQATT and CDR2 as SNEGSKA (reference sequence). The CDR3 has 14 amino acids. The CDR3 bases that were read are TGCAGTGCTCCCCAGAGCGGGAGCACAGATACG. Translated, it gives CSAPQSGSTDT. The whole CDR3 sequence is CSAPQSGSTDTQYF.

A word on this clone: The read ends 3 residues before the CDR3 terminus; that terminus is restored from the germline J gene. The V call is TRBV18, the J call TRBJ1-2; D is unresolved. V lost 3 bases and J 6 bases, leaving 20 bases between the germline ends. Germline V gives CDR1 KGHSH, CDR2 LQKENI. The CDR3 spans 16 residues. The covered CDR3 bases are TGTGCCAGCTCACCCGGGCTAGCCCGTACTGGCGATGGC. Residues: CASSPGLARTGDG. The CDR3 as a whole reads CASSPGLARTGDGYTF.

Remarks on this clone: The sequence runs out 3 residues before the end of the CDR3; the remainder is reconstructed from the germline J gene. The chain employs TRBV5-6 and TRBJ2-5, with TRBD1 identical over 7 bases. This CDR3 comprises 13 residues. The germline CDR1 and CDR2 sequences are SGHDT and YYEEEE. Trimming removed 4 bases from V and 3 bases from J; junction bases left unmatched: 3. The CDR3 protein is CASSITGEETQYF. The sequenced CDR3 bases are TGTGCCAGCAGCATCACAGGGGAAGAGACC.

With respect to this clone: The CDR3 end falls 3 residues outside the read, so it is completed with the germline J gene. This sequence joins TRBV19 and TRBJ2-3; 11 nucleotides match TRBD2. This CDR3 has 17 amino acids. Germline V CDR1 and CDR2: LNHDA, SQIVND (reference sequence). The CDR3 loop is CASSPTTSGDPRGTQYF. CDR3 DNA (partial): TGTGCCAGTAGTCCGACGACTAGCGGGGACCCCCGGGGGACG.

As to this clone: The read gets to within 3 residues of the CDR3 end, and the germline J gene fills in the rest. The chain carries TRBV2 and TRBJ1-6; the match to TRBD1 covers 8 bases. CDR3 length: 16 residues. Germline V CDR1 and CDR2: SNHLY, FYNNEI. Trimming took 4 bases from V and 3 from J; bases not matched to a gene: 5. The CDR3 DNA, read in part, is TGTGCCAGCAGTGTCCCAGGGGGCTTCTATAATTCACCC. Encoded protein: CASSVPGGFYNSP. The CDR3 in full is CASSVPGGFYNSPLHF.

As to this clone: The CDR3 goes on 3 residues after the read ends, and that part is filled in from the germline J gene. J is TRBJ1-1 and V is TRBV7-2; no clear D gene. Trimming removed 1 base from V and 7 bases from J, with 10 bases in between. The CDR3 extends over 13 amino acids. The germline V gene encodes CDR1 SGHTA and CDR2 FQGNSA. This CDR3 reads CASSLERRGEAFF. The sequenced CDR3 bases are TGTGCCAGCAGCTTAGAACGCCGGGGTGAA.

Points on this clone: The CDR3 goes on 3 residues after the read ends, and that part is filled in from the germline J gene. The rearrangement uses TRBV7-2 and TRBJ1-2; no firm D call. Looked up from germline, CDR1 is SGHTA and CDR2 is FQGNSA. The CDR3 extends over 15 amino acids. CDR3 DNA, as far as it was read: TGTGCCAGCAGCTTGACTAGCGGGAGGCCCTACGAC. Protein sequence: CASSLTSGRPYD. The whole CDR3 reads CASSLTSGRPYDYTF. Full variable domain (missing parts from reference TRBV7-2 and TRBJ1-2): GAGVSQSPSNKVTEKGKDVELRCDPISGHTALYWYRQSLGQGLEFLIYFQGNSAPDKSGLPSDRFSAERTGGSVSTLTIQRTQQEDSAVYLCASSLTSGRPYDYTFGSGTRLTVV.

Note on this clone: Read coverage stops 3 residues before the CDR3 terminus; the germline J gene supplies the remainder. This chain connects TRBV7-9 to TRBJ2-2, with TRBD2 as a possible D gene (6 bases). This CDR3 region has 15 residues. CDR1 and CDR2 from the germline V gene are SEHNR and FQNEAQ (reference sequence). V lost 5 bases and J lost 5, with 15 bases in between. The sequenced CDR3 bases are TGTGCCAGCAGCACCGCCGGGACTCCAACCGGGGAG. This codes for CASSTAGTPTGE. The entire CDR3 sequence reads CASSTAGTPTGELFF.

In regard to this clone: The read terminates 3 residues ahead of where the CDR3 ends, so the germline J gene completes it. This chain joins TRBV7-2 and TRBJ2-3; TRBD2 matches 8 bases. Trimming cost V 1 base and J 5 bases; bases outside gene matches: 5. Looked up from germline, CDR1 is SGHTA and CDR2 is FQGNSA. CDR3 length: 15 residues. The CDR3 spells CASSLVSAGVDTQYF. CDR3 DNA, as far as it was read: TGTGCCAGCAGCTTAGTATCAGCGGGAGTAGATACG.

For this clone: The read falls 3 residues short of the CDR3 end, and the missing part is taken from the germline J gene. This rearrangement joins TRBV6-2 or TRBV6-3 to TRBJ2-2, with D tentatively TRBD1 (5 bases). Trimming shortened V by 7 bases and J by 3 bases, and 15 bases separated the two germline ends. CDR3 length: 15 amino acids. Germline-derived CDR1 and CDR2 are MNHEY and SVGEGT. The sequenced CDR3 bases are TGTGCCAGCAAGGATGAAGGGGTGGACACCGGGGAG. Its translation: CASKDEGVDTGE. The entire CDR3 sequence reads CASKDEGVDTGELFF.

As to this clone: The CDR3 extends 3 residues past the end of the read, so its final part is completed from the germline J gene. The chain uses TRBV28 and TRBJ2-7; D might be TRBD1 (6 bases). Germline V gene lookup returns CDR1 MDHEN and CDR2 SYDVKM. V dropped 6 bases and J dropped 3 bases, with 15 bases sitting between them. The CDR3 loop spans 14 amino acids. The sequenced part of the CDR3 DNA is TGTGCCAGCAGAAAGGACGGACAGAACTACGAG. This sequence encodes CASRKDGQNYE. The complete CDR3 reads CASRKDGQNYEQYF.

A word on this clone: The read ends 3 residues early relative to the CDR3; the germline J gene fills the gap. This rearrangement joins TRBV5-1 to TRBJ1-1, with D uncertain. V was pared by 4 bases and J by 2 bases, with 9 bases between. Germline loops: CDR1 SGHRS, CDR2 YFSETQ. This CDR3 has 13 residues. CDR3 sequence: CASSPTDNTEAFF. CDR3 bases read: TGCGCCAGCAGCCCCACAGACAACACTGAA. The full variable domain, with the rest looked up from reference TRBV5-1 and TRBJ1-1, is KAGVTQTPRYLIKTRGQQVTLSCSPISGHRSVSWYQQTPGQGLQFLFEYFSETQRNKGNFPGRFSGRQFSNSRSEMNVSTLELGDSALYLCASSPTDNTEAFFGQGTRLTVV.

With regard to this clone: The CDR3 end is not reached by the read, which stops 3 residues before it; the germline J gene fills it in. J is TRBJ1-1 and V is TRBV5-1, with 7 bases fitting TRBD1. CDR3 length: 14 amino acids. V shed 4 bases and J 0 bases; nucleotides not matched to a gene: 3. Looked up from germline, CDR1 is SGHRS and CDR2 is YFSETQ. The part of the CDR3 DNA that was read is TGCGCCAGCAGCGAGGGGGCTTTGAACACTGAA. Translation: CASSEGALNTE. The CDR3 in full is CASSEGALNTEAFF.

Of note for this clone: The sequence runs out 3 residues before the end of the CDR3; the remainder is reconstructed from the germline J gene. The rearrangement links TRBV29-1 to TRBJ1-2; a possible D gene is TRBD1 (5 bases). CDR3 length: 18 residues. Germline V gene lookup returns CDR1 SQVTM and CDR2 ANQGSEA. The CDR3 loop reads CSVPGQGDLGRAKNIYTF. Partial CDR3 DNA: TGCAGCGTGCCGGGCCAAGGGGATCTAGGAAGGGCCAAAAACATC.

A note on this clone: The read terminates 3 residues before the CDR3 end, so the remaining end is supplied by the germline J gene. V is TRBV7-3 and J is TRBJ2-3, with a tentative D call TRBD2 (6 bases). Trimming removed 3 bases from V and 0 bases from J, with 13 bases in between. This CDR3 spans 16 amino acids. Germline V gene lookup returns CDR1 SGHTA and CDR2 FQGTGA. The DNA read from the CDR3 is TGTGCCAGCAGCTTCCGAGCCGGGACTAGCACAGATACG. Residues: CASSFRAGTSTDT. The full CDR3 reads CASSFRAGTSTDTQYF. Looking up the rest from reference TRBV7-3 and TRBJ2-3 gives the full variable domain: GAGVSQTPSNKVTEKGKYVELRCDPISGHTALYWYRQSLGQGPEFLIYFQGTGAADDSGLPNDRFFAVRPEGSVSTLKIQRTERGDSAVYLCASSFRAGTSTDTQYFGPGTRLTVL.

About this clone: The read terminates 3 residues ahead of where the CDR3 ends, so the germline J gene completes it. This rearrangement joins TRBV5-1 to TRBJ2-3; D may be TRBD2 (5 bases). The CDR3 has 15 residues. V was trimmed by 4 bases and J by 5 bases, leaving 17 bases between them. The germline gives CDR1 SGHRS, CDR2 YFSETQ. The chain's CDR3 is CASSRIEGRIDTQYF. The CDR3 bases that were read are TGCGCCAGCAGCCGAATCGAGGGTAGAATAGATACG.

With respect to this clone: The CDR3 end is not reached by the read, which stops 3 residues before it; the germline J gene fills it in. The rearrangement joins TRBV18 to TRBJ2-5; D is tentatively TRBD1 or TRBD2 (5 bases each). Looked up from germline, CDR1 is KGHSH and CDR2 is LQKENI. This CDR3 spans 15 amino acids. V lost 2 bases and J 4 bases, leaving 14 bases between the germline ends. The CDR3 reads CASSPRGARAETQYF. CDR3 DNA, as far as it was read: TGTGCCAGCTCACCAAGAGGGGCGAGGGCAGAGACC.

The CDR3 loop is CASSSVPGQQETQYF. CDR3 bases read: TGTGCCAGCTCGTCAGTTCCGGGACAGCAAGAGACC. V usage is TRBV18 and J usage is TRBJ2-5, with TRBD1 identical over 7 bases. The read terminates 3 residues ahead of where the CDR3 ends, so the germline J gene completes it. The CDR3 contains 15 residues. Germline CDR1 reads KGHSH; CDR2 reads LQKENI. V lost 6 bases and J lost 2; bases outside the gene matches: 9.

Note on this clone: Read coverage stops 3 residues before the CDR3 terminus; the germline J gene supplies the remainder. V is TRBV19 and J is TRBJ2-3, with 9 nucleotides matching TRBD2. CDR3 size: 15 residues. Germline V gene lookup returns CDR1 LNHDA and CDR2 SQIVND (reference sequence). The DNA read from the CDR3 is TGTGCCAGTAGTATACTAGCGGGGTCACAAGAGACG. Protein: CASSILAGSQET. From start to end, the CDR3 is CASSILAGSQETQYF. The whole variable domain, filled in from reference TRBV19 and TRBJ2-3, reads DGGITQSPKYLFRKEGQNVTLSCEQNLNHDAMYWYRQDPGQGLRLIYYSQIVNDFQKGDIAEGYSVSREKKESFPLTVTSAQKNPTAFYLCASSILAGSQETQYFGPGTRLTVL.

Notes on this clone: The CDR3 goes on 3 residues after the read ends, and that part is filled in from the germline J gene. V and J are TRBV2 and TRBJ2-1; weak D call: TRBD1 (6 bases). V was cut by 6 bases and J by 7 bases, with 16 bases left in between. Germline-derived CDR1 and CDR2 are SNHLY and FYNNEI. The CDR3 is 14 residues long. This chain's CDR3 is CASSADSPWNEQFF. The covered CDR3 bases are TGTGCCAGCAGCGCGGACAGCCCTTGGAATGAG.